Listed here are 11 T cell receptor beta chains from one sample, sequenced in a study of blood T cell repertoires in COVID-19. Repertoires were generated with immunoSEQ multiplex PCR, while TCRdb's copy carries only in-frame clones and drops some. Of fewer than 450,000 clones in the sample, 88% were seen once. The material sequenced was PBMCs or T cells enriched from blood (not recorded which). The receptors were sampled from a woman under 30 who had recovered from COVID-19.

CDR3 region: CAWSAGRGIYEQYF. In DNA form, the CDR3 reads TGTGCCTGGAGTGCGGGCAGGGGCATTTACGAGCAGTACTTC. The chain has TRBV30 and TRBJ2-7, with a tentative D call TRBD1 (6 bases). V was cut by 1 base and J by 4 bases, with 14 bases left in between. CDR1 and CDR2 (germline): GTSNPN, SVGIG (reference sequence). This CDR3 is built from 14 residues.

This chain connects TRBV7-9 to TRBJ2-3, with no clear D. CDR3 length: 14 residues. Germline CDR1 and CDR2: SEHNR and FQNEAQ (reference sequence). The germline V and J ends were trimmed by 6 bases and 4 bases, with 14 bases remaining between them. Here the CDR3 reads CASSSISSADTQYF. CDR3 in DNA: TGTGCCAGCAGTTCGATTAGTTCGGCAGATACGCAGTATTTT. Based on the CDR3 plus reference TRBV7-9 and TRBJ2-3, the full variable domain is DTGVSQNPRHKITKRGQNVTFRCDPISEHNRLYWYRQTLGQGPEFLTYFQNEAQLEKSRLLSDRFSAERPKGSFSTLEIQRTEQGDSAMYLCASSSISSADTQYFGPGTRLTVL.

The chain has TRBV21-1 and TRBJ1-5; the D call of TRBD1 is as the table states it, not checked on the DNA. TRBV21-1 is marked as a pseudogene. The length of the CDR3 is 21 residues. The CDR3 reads CASSKGSLDRETVVDNQPQHF. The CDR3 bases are TGTGCCAGCAGCAAAGGATCCTTGGACAGGGAGACGGTGGTTGACAATCAGCCCCAGCATTTT.

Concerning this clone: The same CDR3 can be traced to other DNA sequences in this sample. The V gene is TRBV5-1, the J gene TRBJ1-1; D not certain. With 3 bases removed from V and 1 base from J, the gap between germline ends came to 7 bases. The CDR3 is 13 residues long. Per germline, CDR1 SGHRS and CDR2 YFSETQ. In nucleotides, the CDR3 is TGCGCCAGCAGCTCCTCAGGGAACACTGAAGCTTTCTTT. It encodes CASSSSGNTEAFF.

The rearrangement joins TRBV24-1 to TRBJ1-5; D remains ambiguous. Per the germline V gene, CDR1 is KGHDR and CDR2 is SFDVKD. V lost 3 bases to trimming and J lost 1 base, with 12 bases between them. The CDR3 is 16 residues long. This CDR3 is CATSDLIAVSNQPQHF. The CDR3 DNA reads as TGTGCCACCAGTGATCTTATCGCAGTGAGCAATCAGCCCCAGCATTTT.

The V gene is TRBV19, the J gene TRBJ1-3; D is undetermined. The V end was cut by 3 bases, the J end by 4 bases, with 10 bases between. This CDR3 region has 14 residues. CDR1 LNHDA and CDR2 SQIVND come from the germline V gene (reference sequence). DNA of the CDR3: TGTGCCAGTAGTATCCAGGTGTCCGGAAACACCATATATTTT. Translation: CASSIQVSGNTIYF.

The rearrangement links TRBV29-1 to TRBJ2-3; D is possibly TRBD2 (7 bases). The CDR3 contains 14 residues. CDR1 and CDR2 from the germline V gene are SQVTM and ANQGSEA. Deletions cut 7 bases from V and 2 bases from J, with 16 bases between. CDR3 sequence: CSAGARGATDTQYF. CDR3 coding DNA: TGCAGCGCGGGGGCCCGGGGGGCCACAGATACGCAGTATTTT.

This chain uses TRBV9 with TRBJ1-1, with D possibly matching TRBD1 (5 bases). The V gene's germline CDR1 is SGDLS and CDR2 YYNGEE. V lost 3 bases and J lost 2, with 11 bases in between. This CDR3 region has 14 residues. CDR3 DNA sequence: TGTGCCAGCAGCGCGGACGGGGGAAACACTGAAGCTTTCTTT. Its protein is CASSADGGNTEAFF.

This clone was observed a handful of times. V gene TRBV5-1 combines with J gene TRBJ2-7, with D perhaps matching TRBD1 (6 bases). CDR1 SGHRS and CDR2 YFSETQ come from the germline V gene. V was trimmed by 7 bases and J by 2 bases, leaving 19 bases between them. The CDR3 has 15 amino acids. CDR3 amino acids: CASSPGSRDTYEQYF. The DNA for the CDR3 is TGCGCCAGCTCCCCAGGGTCGAGGGACACCTACGAGCAGTACTTC.

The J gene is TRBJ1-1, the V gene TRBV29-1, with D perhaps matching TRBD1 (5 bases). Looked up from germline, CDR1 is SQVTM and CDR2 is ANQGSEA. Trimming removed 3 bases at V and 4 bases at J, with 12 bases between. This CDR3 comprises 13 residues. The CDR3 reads CSVDTGSSTEAFF. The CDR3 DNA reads TGCAGCGTTGATACAGGTTCGAGCACTGAAGCTTTCTTT.

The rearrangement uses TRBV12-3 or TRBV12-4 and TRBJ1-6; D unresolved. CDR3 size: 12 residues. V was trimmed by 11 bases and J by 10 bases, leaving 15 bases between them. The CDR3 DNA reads TGTGCCGCCAGCCTCGGGGTCTCACCCCTCCACTTT. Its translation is CAASLGVSPLHF.